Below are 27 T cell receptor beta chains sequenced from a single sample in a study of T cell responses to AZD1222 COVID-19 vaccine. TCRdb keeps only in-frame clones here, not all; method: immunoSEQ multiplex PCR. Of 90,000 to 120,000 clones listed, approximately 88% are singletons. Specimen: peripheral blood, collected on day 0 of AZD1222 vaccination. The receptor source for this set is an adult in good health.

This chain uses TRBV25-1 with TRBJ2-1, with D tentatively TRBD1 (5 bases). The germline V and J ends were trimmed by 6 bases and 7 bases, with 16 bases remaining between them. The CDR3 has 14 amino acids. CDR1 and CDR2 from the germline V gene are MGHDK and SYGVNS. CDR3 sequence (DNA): TGTGCCAGCAGGGCCAACCACAGACAGAATGAGCAGTTCTTC. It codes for CASRANHRQNEQFF.

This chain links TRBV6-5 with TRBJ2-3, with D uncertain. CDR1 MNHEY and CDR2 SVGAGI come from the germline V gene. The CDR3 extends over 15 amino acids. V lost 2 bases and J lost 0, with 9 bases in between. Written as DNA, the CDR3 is TGTGCCAGCAGTTACACCGGAACTAGCACAGATACGCAGTATTTT. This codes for CASSYTGTSTDTQYF.

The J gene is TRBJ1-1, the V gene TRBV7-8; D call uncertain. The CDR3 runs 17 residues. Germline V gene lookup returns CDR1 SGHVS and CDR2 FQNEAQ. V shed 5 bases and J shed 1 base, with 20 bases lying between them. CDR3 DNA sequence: TGTGCCAGCAGCCTAGTGAGCGGTAGCCAGAGGAACACTGAAGCTTTCTTT. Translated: CASSLVSGSQRNTEAFF.

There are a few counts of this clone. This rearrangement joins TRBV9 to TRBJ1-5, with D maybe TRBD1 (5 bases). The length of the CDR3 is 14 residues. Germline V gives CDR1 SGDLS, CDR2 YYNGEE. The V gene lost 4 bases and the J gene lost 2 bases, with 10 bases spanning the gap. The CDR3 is CASSSQGGNQPQHF. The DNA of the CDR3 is TGTGCCAGCAGCTCCCAGGGAGGCAATCAGCCCCAGCATTTT.

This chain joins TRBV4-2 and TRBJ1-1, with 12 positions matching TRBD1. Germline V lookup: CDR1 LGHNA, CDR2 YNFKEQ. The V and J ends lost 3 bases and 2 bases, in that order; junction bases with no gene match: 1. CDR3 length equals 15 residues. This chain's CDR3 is CASSQGQGANTEAFF. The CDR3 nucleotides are TGTGCCAGCAGCCAGGGACAGGGGGCAAACACTGAAGCTTTCTTT.

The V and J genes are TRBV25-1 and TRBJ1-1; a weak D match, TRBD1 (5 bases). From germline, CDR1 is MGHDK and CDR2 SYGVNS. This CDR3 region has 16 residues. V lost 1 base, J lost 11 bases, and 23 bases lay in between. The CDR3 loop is CASSEFYMQGLGAAFF. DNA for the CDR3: TGTGCCAGCAGTGAATTTTATATGCAGGGATTAGGGGCGGCTTTCTTT.

The CDR3 loop reads CASSLKRDSETQYF. DNA for the CDR3: TGTGCCAGCAGTCTTAAGCGGGATTCAGAGACCCAGTACTTC. J is TRBJ2-5 and V is TRBV6-5; the match to TRBD2 covers 7 bases. The length of the CDR3 is 14 residues. Per the germline V gene, CDR1 is MNHEY and CDR2 is SVGAGI. With V trimmed by 5 bases and J by 4 bases, 7 bases remained unmatched.

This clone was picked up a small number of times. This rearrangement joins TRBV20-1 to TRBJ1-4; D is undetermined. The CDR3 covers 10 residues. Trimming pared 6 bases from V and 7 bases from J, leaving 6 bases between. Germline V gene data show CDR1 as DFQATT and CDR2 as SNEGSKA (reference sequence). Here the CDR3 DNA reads TGCAGTGCGAAGAGTGAAAAACTGTTTTTT. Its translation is CSAKSEKLFF.

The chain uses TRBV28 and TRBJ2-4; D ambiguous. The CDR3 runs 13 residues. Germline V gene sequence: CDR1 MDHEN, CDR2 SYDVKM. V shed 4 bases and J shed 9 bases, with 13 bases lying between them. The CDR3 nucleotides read TGTGCCAGCAGTTCAGGAAACAGAGCCATTCAGTACTTC. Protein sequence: CASSSGNRAIQYF.

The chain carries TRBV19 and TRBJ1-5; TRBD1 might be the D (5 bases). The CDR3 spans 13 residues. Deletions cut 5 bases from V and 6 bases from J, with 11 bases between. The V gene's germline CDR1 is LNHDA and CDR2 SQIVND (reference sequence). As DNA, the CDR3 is TGTGCCAGTAGTCCCGGCGGGGGTCAGCCCCAGCATTTT. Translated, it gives CASSPGGGQPQHF.

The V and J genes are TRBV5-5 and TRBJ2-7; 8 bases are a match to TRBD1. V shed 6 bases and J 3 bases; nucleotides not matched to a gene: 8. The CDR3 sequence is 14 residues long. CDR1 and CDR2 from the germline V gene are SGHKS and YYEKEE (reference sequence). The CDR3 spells CASKQGVRGYEQYF. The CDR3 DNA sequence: TGTGCCAGCAAACAGGGGGTCCGTGGCTACGAGCAGTACTTC.

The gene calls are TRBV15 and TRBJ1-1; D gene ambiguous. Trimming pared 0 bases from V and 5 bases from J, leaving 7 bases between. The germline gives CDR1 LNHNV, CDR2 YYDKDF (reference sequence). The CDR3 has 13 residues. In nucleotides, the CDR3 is TGTGCCACCAGCAGAGATCGGACTACTGAAGCTTTCTTT. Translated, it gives CATSRDRTTEAFF.

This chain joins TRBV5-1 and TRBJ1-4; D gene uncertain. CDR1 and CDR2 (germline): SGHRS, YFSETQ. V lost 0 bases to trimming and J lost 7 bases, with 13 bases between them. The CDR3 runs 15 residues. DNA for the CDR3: TGCGCCAGCAGCTTGGCCGACCCCCGGGGTGAAAAACTGTTTTTT. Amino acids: CASSLADPRGEKLFF.

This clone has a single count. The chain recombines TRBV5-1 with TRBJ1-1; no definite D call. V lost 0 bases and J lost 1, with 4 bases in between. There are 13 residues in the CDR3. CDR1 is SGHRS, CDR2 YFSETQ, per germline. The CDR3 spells CASSLGTNTEAFF. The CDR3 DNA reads TGCGCCAGCAGCTTGGGCACGAACACTGAAGCTTTCTTT. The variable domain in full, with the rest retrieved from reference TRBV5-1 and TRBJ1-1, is KAGVTQTPRYLIKTRGQQVTLSCSPISGHRSVSWYQQTPGQGLQFLFEYFSETQRNKGNFPGRFSGRQFSNSRSEMNVSTLELGDSALYLCASSLGTNTEAFFGQGTRLTVV.

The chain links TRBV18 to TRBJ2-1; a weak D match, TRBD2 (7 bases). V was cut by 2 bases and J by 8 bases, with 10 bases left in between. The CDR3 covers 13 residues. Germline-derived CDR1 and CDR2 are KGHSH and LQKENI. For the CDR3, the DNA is TGTGCCAGCTCACCATCGGGGGGCTATGAGCAGTTCTTC. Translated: CASSPSGGYEQFF. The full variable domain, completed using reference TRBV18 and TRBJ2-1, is NAGVMQNPRHLVRRRGQEARLRCSPMKGHSHVYWYRQLPEEGLKFMVYLQKENIIDESGMPKERFSAEFPKEGPSILRIQQVVRGDSAAYFCASSPSGGYEQFFGPGTRLTVL.

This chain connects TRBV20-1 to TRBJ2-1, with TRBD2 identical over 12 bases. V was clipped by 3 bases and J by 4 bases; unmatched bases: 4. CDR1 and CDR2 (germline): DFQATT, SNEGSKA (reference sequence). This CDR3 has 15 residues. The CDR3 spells CSASHLAGGYNEQFF. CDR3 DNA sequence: TGCAGTGCTAGTCATCTAGCGGGAGGGTACAATGAGCAGTTCTTC.

The CDR3: CASSAGDRLNQPQHF. CDR3 DNA sequence: TGTGCCAGCAGTGCTGGGGACAGGCTCAATCAGCCCCAGCATTTT. V and J are TRBV2 and TRBJ1-5; 8 bases are a match to TRBD1. With 4 bases clipped from V and 3 bases from J, the junction kept 5 bases outside the gene matches. This CDR3 is built from 15 residues. Germline CDR1 reads SNHLY; CDR2 reads FYNNEI.

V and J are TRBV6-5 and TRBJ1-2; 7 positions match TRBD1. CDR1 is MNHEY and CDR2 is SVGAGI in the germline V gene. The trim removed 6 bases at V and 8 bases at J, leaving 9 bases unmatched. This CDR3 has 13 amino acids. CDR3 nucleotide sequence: TGTGCCAGCAGATACAGGGGCGCAAAGGGCTACACCTTC. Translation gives CASRYRGAKGYTF.

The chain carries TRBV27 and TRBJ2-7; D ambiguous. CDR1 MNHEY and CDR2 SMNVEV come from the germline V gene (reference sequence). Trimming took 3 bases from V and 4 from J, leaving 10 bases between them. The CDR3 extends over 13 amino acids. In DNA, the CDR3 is TGTGCCAGCAGTTTCGGCGGCGGTTACGAGCAGTACTTC. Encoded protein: CASSFGGGYEQYF.

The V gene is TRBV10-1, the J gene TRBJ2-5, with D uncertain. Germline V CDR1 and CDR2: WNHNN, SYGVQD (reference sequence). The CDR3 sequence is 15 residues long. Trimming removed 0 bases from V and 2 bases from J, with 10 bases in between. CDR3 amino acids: CASSESGPVQETQYF. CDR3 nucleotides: TGCGCCAGCAGTGAGTCTGGGCCGGTTCAAGAGACCCAGTACTTC.

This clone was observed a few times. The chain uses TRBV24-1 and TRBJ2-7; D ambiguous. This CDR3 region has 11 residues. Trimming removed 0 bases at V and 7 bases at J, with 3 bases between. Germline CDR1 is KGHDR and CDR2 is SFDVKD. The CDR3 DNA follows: TGTGCCACCAGTGATTTGAGGGAGCAGTACTTC. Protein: CATSDLREQYF.

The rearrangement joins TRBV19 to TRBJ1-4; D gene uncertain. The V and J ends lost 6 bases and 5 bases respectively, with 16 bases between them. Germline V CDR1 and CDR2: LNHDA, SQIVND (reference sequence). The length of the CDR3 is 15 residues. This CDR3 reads CASRRSGENNEKLFF. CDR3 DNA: TGTGCCAGTAGAAGAAGTGGCGAAAACAATGAAAAACTGTTTTTT. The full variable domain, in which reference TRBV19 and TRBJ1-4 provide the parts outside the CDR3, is DGGITQSPKYLFRKEGQNVTLSCEQNLNHDAMYWYRQDPGQGLRLIYYSQIVNDFQKGDIAEGYSVSREKKESFPLTVTSAQKNPTAFYLCASRRSGENNEKLFFGSGTQLSVL.

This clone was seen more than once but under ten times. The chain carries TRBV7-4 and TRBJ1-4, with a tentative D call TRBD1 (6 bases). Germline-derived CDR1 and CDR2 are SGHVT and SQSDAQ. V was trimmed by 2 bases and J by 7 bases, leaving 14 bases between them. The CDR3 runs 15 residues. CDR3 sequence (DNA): TGTGCCAGCAGCTTAAATCGGGGGGGCTCTGAAAAACTGTTTTTT. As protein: CASSLNRGGSEKLFF.

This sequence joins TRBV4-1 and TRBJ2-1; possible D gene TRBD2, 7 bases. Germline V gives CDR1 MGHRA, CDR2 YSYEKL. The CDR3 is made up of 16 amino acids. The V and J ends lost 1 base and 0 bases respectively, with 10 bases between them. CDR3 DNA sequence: TGCGCCAGCAGCCAAGGTGGGGGGGCCTCCTACAATGAGCAGTTCTTC. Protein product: CASSQGGGASYNEQFF.

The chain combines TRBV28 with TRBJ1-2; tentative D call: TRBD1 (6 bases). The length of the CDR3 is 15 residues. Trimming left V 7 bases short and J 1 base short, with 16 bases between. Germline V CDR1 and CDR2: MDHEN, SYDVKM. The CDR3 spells CASTSSGAHNYGYTF. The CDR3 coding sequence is TGTGCCAGCACTTCCTCGGGGGCCCATAACTATGGCTACACCTTC.

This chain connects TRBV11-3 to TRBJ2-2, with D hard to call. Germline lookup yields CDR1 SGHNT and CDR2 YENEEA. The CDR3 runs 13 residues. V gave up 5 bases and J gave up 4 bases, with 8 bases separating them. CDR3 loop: CASSQRSTGELFF. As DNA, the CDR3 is TGTGCCAGCAGCCAACGGTCCACCGGGGAGCTGTTTTTT. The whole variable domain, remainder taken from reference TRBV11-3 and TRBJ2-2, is EAGVVQSPRYKIIEKKQPVAFWCNPISGHNTLYWYLQNLGQGPELLIRYENEEAVDDSQLPKDRFSAERLKGVDSTLKIQPAELGDSAVYLCASSQRSTGELFFGEGSRLTVL.

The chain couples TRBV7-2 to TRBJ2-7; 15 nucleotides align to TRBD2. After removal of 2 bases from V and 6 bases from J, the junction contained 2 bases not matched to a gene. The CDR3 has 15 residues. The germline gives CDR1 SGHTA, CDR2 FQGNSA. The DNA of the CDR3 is TGTGCCAGCAGCTTAACGGGACTAGCGGGGGGCGAGCAGTACTTC. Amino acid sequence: CASSLTGLAGGEQYF.